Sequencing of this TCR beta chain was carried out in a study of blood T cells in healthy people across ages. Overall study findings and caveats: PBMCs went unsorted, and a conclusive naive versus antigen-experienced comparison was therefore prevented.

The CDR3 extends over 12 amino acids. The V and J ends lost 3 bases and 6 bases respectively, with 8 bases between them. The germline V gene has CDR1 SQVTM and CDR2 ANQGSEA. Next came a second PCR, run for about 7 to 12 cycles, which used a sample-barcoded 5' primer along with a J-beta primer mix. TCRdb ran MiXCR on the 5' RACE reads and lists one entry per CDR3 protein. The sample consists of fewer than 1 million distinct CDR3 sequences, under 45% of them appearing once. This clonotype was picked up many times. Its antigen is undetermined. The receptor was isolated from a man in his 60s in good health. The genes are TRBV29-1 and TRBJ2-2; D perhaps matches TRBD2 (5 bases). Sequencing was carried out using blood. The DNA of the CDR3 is TGCAGCGTTGATACGGGATCCGGGGAGCTGTTTTTT. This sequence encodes CSVDTGSGELFF.